This TCR beta chain comes out of a study of CXCR3-negative and CXCR3-positive naive CD8 T cells. The sorter processed each CD8+ T cell subset in triplicate at 300,000 cells apiece. Germline V gives CDR1 DFQATT, CDR2 SNEGSKA (reference sequence). The CDR3 has 13 residues. Notes on the study in general: The study found more hydrophobic TRB CDR3s in CXCR3-positive naive cells than in CXCR3-negative naive cells.

The method, 5' RACE with UMI labels, was used to prepare the TRB cDNA libraries. TCRdb re-called the 5' RACE reads; one entry per CDR3 protein, DNA not given. The specimen's table records tens of thousands of distinct CDR3 sequences. In regard to this clonotype: What it binds is unknown.

Material: naive CXCR3- CD8+ T cells from blood. Subset given: CD45RO-CCR7+CD27+CD95- naive CD8+ T cells lacking CXCR3 (TNR3-). The V call is TRBV20-1, the J call TRBJ2-1; absent DNA, TCRdb's TRBD1 call cannot be checked. This clonotype originated in a human donor in good health. Some clones in this sample may be carry-over from other donors' samples. Here the CDR3 reads CSWAYGGPDEQFF.